The sequence of this T cell receptor (beta chain) was determined in a study of neurological immune-mediated disorders. TCRdb redid the calling of the 5' RACE reads with MiXCR, one entry per CDR3 protein. Of roughly 76,000 distinct CDR3 sequences listed, 3.2% are singletons. This clonotype is hyperexpanded by share. V was pared by 0 bases and J by 3 bases, with 14 bases between. Looked up from germline, CDR1 is DFQATT and CDR2 is SNEGSKA (reference sequence). This CDR3 spans 15 amino acids. The chain combines TRBV20-1 with TRBJ1-1; D gene uncertain. Sequencing was carried out using PBMCs. The sequence came from a woman in her forties or fifties with multiple sclerosis. Written as DNA, the CDR3 is TGCAGTGCTAGAGATGAGGGAGGGCTGGACACTGAAGCTTTCTTT. The encoded protein is CSARDEGGLDTEAFF.